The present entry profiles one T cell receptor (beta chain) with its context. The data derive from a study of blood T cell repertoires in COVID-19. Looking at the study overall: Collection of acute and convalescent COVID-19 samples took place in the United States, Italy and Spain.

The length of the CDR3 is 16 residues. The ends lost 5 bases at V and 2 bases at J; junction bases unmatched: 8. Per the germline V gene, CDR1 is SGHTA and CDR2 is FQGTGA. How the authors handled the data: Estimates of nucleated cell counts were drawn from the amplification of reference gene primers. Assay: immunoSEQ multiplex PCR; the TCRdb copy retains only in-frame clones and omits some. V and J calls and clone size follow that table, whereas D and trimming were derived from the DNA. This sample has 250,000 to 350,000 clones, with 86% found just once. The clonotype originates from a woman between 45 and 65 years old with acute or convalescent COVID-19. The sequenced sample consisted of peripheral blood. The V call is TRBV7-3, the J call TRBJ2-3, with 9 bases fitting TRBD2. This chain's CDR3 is CASSPGTSLSTDTQYF. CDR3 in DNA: TGTGCCAGCAGCCCCGGGACTAGCCTCTCCACAGATACGCAGTATTTT.